These 5 T cell receptor beta chains were all obtained from the same sample, sequenced in a study of PD-L1 blockade in urothelial cancer. The table came from immunoSEQ multiplex PCR; TCRdb's copy has only in-frame clones and leaves some out. Among 60,000 to 85,000 clones, around 87% were seen once, and the ten largest hold around 5%. Sequencing used PBMCs, obtained around atezolizumab (anti-PD-L1) treatment. The receptors were sampled from a woman in her seventies with urothelial cancer.

This chain uses TRBV7-2 with TRBJ2-1; D might be TRBD2 (5 bases). CDR1 SGHTA and CDR2 FQGNSA come from the germline V gene. Trimming left V 5 bases short and J 5 bases short, with 13 bases between. The CDR3 is 14 residues long. The CDR3 sequence: CASSPDFGHNEQFF. The CDR3 nucleotides are TGTGCCAGCAGCCCGGACTTTGGGCACAATGAGCAGTTCTTC. The full variable domain, rest sourced from reference TRBV7-2 and TRBJ2-1, is GAGVSQSPSNKVTEKGKDVELRCDPISGHTALYWYRQSLGQGLEFLIYFQGNSAPDKSGLPSDRFSAERTGGSVSTLTIQRTQQEDSAVYLCASSPDFGHNEQFFGPGTRLTVL.

V and J are TRBV6-6 and TRBJ2-5, with 8 positions matching TRBD1. The V gene end was trimmed by 6 bases and the J gene end by 5 bases; junction bases not matched to a gene: 8. Germline V gene sequence: CDR1 MNHNY, CDR2 SVGAGI (reference sequence). This CDR3 is 14 amino acids long. The CDR3 bases are TGTGCCAGCAGAAAAGGACAGGGTAGGGAGACCCAGTACTTC. Protein product: CASRKGQGRETQYF.

This clone was observed once. This rearrangement joins TRBV11-2 to TRBJ2-7, with 8 positions matching TRBD2. CDR1 is SGHAT, CDR2 FQNNGV, per germline. There are 15 residues in the CDR3. The J segment lost 5 bases and the V segment lost 1 base, leaving 7 bases of the junction unmatched. CDR3 sequence: CASSLGVAGGHEQYF. The CDR3 DNA follows: TGTGCCAGCAGCTTAGGGGTGGCGGGGGGCCACGAGCAGTACTTC.

This clone is a singleton in its sample. The chain combines TRBV5-1 with TRBJ2-1; 9 nucleotides align to TRBD2. The CDR3 has 14 residues. J lost 7 bases, V lost 2 bases, and 4 bases had no gene match. CDR1 and CDR2 (germline): SGHRS, YFSETQ. For the CDR3, the DNA is TGCGCCAGCAGCTTTGGGCTAGCGGGGAATGAGCAGTTCTTC. It is translated as CASSFGLAGNEQFF.

This rearrangement joins TRBV5-8 to TRBJ1-5; D not certain. With 5 bases removed from V and 1 base from J, the gap between germline ends came to 13 bases. Germline V lookup: CDR1 SGHTS, CDR2 YDEGEE. This CDR3 is built from 15 residues. DNA of the CDR3: TGTGCCAGCAGGACTGGAGGTCAGAGCAATCAGCCCCAGCATTTT. Its translation: CASRTGGQSNQPQHF.